This entry concerns a single T cell receptor (beta chain). The target of this receptor is not known. Per-base qualities were not stored, and no clone one base away is much larger. Library preparation used the immunoSEQ multiplex PCR assay. The multiplex PCR relied on a mix of 60 forward primers for TCR Vbeta segments and 13 reverse primers for TCR Jbeta segments. A multiplex PCR assay on genomic DNA amplified the CDR3 region of rearranged TCR beta genes. Amplified TCR beta libraries were sequenced as 87-base-pair reads on the Illumina HiSeq System. The authors' pipeline ran thus. A later analysis tallied roughly 76 million unique TCR beta chains across the 650 to 750 repertoires, and roughly 11 million of those chains were shared by two or more donors. Raw reads were error-corrected and collapsed into unique sequences with a nearest-neighbor algorithm that merged closely related sequences to remove PCR and sequencing errors. CDR3 sequences were aligned to IMGT reference sequences to assign V, D and J gene segments. For a sequence to be retained, at least a six-nucleotide match to both a V gene segment and a J gene segment was required. A rearrangement was called productive if the CDR3 had no stop codons and remained in frame with V and J, and every other rearrangement was called non-productive. CDR3 was defined according to IMGT convention as the region running from the second conserved V-encoded cysteine to the conserved J-encoded phenylalanine. Sequences without an unambiguous match to a single V gene segment were excluded from the earlier analysis of 500 to 700 of the donors. In an earlier analysis of around 600 of the donors, V segments were called functional above 56.7% productive rearrangements and were called segregating when the between-donor standard deviation exceeded 5%. A statistical classification framework was built to diagnose cytomegalovirus status from the catalog of TCR beta chain sequences. V and J gene assignment, in a later analysis, came from comparing TCR nucleotide sequences with IMGT/GENE-DB human TR gene sequences. The TCRdist pipeline was used in a later analysis to assign CDR3 sequences and most-parsimonious VDJ recombination scenarios. In a later analysis, every TCR beta chain was defined by the combination of its CDR3 amino acid sequence and its V-gene family, and reads without a unique V-gene family were dropped. In a later analysis, around 600 highly shared, low-generation-probability nucleotide sequences were removed to address suspected cross-contamination and a sequencing artifact. In a later analysis, a clonal expansion index was calculated for each public chain from normalized within-repertoire ranks of inferred template counts. Generation probabilities in a later analysis came from a VDJ recombination model fitted to out-of-frame rearrangements, and those results were checked against IGoR. In a later analysis, hypergeometric tests were used to score TCR-TCR, TCR-HLA and TCR-CMV co-occurrence, with a repertoire-size bias correction applied to TCR pairs. To estimate false discovery rates, a later analysis permuted the HLA or CMV assignments 20 times. In a later analysis, co-occurring TCRs were grouped with DBSCAN, and TCRdist sequence similarity was added when clustering was performed within HLA-allele-positive subsets. For co-occurrence clustering, repertoires with fewer than 30,000 or more than 120,000 public chains were excluded, along with five repertoires with anomalous nucleotide sharing. Sourced from immuneACCESS, this table was stored by TCRdb with only in-frame sequences that have V and J called. A share of the clones is absent; for the studies checked, an unresolved V gene accounts for under half, and the remainder has no known explanation. The V and J calls and clone size were taken over from that table, and D and trimming were inferred from the DNA. A total of approximately 100,000 clones appear in this sample, about 9.5% of them only once. 5.8% of the sample is in the top ten clones.

These data are taken from a study of cytomegalovirus exposure and HLA in healthy donors (dated by TCRdb to between 2016 and 2019). General notes on the study: An earlier analysis of some 550 of the donors reported 250 to 300 Gb of sequence data and about 100 million unique TCR beta sequences from 190 million or so T cells. About 280 gigabases of sequencing data and approximately 91 million unique TCR sequences made up an early release that covered 500 to 700 HLA-typed donors. Of the approximately 370 genotyped donors, 65% to 90% were placed in the genetic ancestry cluster associated with self-reported Caucasian donors. The study aimed to test whether signatures of past pathogen exposure could be identified by cataloging public T cell receptors. The study profiled the T cell repertoires of some 610 subjects by immunosequencing and related them to cytomegalovirus serostatus. In addition to the first cohort of several hundred subjects, a separate validation cohort of approximately 120 different subjects was used. To predict cytomegalovirus infection status, the study brought together high-throughput TCR immunosequencing, statistical association of individual TCRs with disease status, and machine learning. To study patterns of TCR occurrence, a later analysis re-analyzed previously published TCR beta repertoires from 666 donors and added high-resolution HLA genotyping. In the later analysis, no new phenotypic data were used to find candidate immune exposures; instead, reliance was placed on TCR beta sequences and their occurrence across donors. An earlier analysis of around 640 of the donors used high-throughput TCR beta sequencing to judge whether each TCR beta V gene segment behaved as functional or pseudogenic. Donor age, sex, ethnicity and CMV serostatus were compiled alongside the repertoire data. A later genetic analysis used genome-wide SNP genotypes for about 65% of the roughly 700 donors, treating that subset as a discovery cohort. Every discovery cohort repertoire had been produced on one sequencing platform. HLA typing covered class I and class II loci at four-digit resolution. Typing coverage differed by locus: A, B, C, DRB1 and DQB1 were typed in about 629-630 donors, DQA1 in approximately 520, DPA1 in approximately 600, and DPB1 in just under 480. Because of strong linkage in the cohort, five DR-DQ haplotypes were treated as single units for association and clustering. On average, 235,054 unique TCR beta nucleotide sequences were sequenced per donor among a few hundred genotyped donors of the cohort, with roughly 18% of those sequences being non-productive. What the study reported, not specific to this receptor: Most CMV-associated TCR beta chains appeared to be HLA-restricted in a later analysis, and the HLA associations seemed to be driven largely by CMV exposure. When HLA alleles, especially DR and DQ, strongly co-occurred, attributing TCR associations to individual alleles was difficult. According to a later analysis, TCR association rates differed among HLA loci, with DRB1 alleles showing the most associated TCRs and HLA-C alleles showing the fewest. About 17 rarely observed V segments, including chromosome 9 orphons, were excluded from the earlier analysis of a few hundred of the donors because counts were too low. A cluster of highly shared sequence variants was judged likely to be a technical artifact of the sequencing pipeline. The presence/absence analyses assumed that sequencing depth was roughly uniform across donors, and that assumption may not be true. According to a later analysis, parvovirus B19, influenza, CMV and Epstein-Barr virus appeared linked to several top co-occurrence clusters. According to the authors, the approach could potentially be generalized to other disease states and immunological phenotypes. Immune exposure information for the cohort was limited to CMV serostatus. The 87-base-pair reads could not distinguish some IMGT-functional V segments, including TRBV6-2 and TRBV6-3, so those segments were excluded. Compared with equally common non-associated chains, HLA-associated TCR beta chains in a later analysis were more clonally expanded and had lower generation probabilities. A further reported finding was that TCR beta sequences accurately predicted the HLA-A and HLA-B alleles for most subjects in the first cohort. A total of 150 or so TCR beta chains were listed by the study as associated with cytomegalovirus. Cytomegalovirus status was reported to be diagnosed by the classifier with high specificity and sensitivity in both the original and validation cohorts. At a false discovery rate of 0.05, a later analysis linked some 18,000 TCR beta sequences to specific HLA alleles. According to a later genetic analysis, donors in an Asian-associated ancestry cluster had fewer N-insertions in productive TCRs than the roughly 700-donor mean. Because HLA typing was unavailable for some donors at each locus, only the typed subset was used in association tests. In a later genetic analysis, a missense DCLRE1C variant was associated with V-gene and J-gene trimming of TCR beta chains, and the association was replicated in an independent cohort. In this cohort, only TCR beta chains were sequenced, and detectable features were limited by the absence of alpha or paired-chain data. Linkage disequilibrium might explain the correlated functional status among segregating V segments, but an unknown experimental factor could not be ruled out. In an earlier analysis of fewer than 750 of the donors, most TCR beta V segments were observed in productive rearrangements about 87% or about 30% of the time, broadly matching IMGT annotations. Three of the identified cytomegalovirus-associated TCR beta chains were confirmed in vitro to be specific for cytomegalovirus antigens. Most TCR sequences were seen in very few donors, while some public TCRs were found in many individuals.

The CDR3 spans 16 residues, from the cysteine through the phenylalanine. CDR3 DNA only is kept here, 48 bases in frame from base 1. Trimming takes 2 bases off V and 4 bases off J; junction bases not matched to a gene: 6. CDR1 and CDR2, per the germline V gene, are SGHDN and FVKESK. In total, about 650 healthy bone marrow donors made up the cohort. At the time of sampling, every cohort member was nominally healthy, though immune exposures that went unrecorded were likely present. The donor tested CMV seropositive, placing the donor among the roughly 300 seropositive members of the cohort. Each donor provided a peripheral blood sample, and peripheral blood mononuclear cells were used for TCR beta sequencing. Genomic DNA was extracted from the blood cell samples with the Qiagen DNeasy Blood Extraction Kit.

The source material was PBMCs. This clonotype originated in a man aged 35-49 years in good health and CMV-seropositive. The chain joins TRBV14 to TRBJ2-5; TRBD2 matches 11 bases in the middle. The CDR3 here reads CASSQLALAGGETQYF. The DNA is TGTGCCAGCAGCCAACTCGCGCTAGCGGGGGGAGAGACCCAGTACTTC.